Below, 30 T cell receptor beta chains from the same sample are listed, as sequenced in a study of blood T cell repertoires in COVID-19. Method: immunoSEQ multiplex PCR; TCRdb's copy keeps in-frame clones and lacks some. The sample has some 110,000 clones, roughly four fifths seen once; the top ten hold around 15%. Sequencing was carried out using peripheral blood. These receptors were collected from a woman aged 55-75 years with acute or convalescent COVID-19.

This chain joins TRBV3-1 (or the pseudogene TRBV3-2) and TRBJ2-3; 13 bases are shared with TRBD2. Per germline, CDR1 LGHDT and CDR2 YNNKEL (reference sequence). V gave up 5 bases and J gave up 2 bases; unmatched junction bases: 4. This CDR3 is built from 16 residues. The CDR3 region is CASSAGTSGNTDTQYF. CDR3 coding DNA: TGTGCCAGCAGCGCCGGGACTAGCGGGAACACAGATACGCAGTATTTT.

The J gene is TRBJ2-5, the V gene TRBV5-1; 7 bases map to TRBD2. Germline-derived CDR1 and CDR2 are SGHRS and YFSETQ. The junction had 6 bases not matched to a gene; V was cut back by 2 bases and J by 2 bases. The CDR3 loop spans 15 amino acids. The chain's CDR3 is CASSFDGRLQETQYF. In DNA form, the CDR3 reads TGCGCCAGCAGCTTTGACGGGAGGCTTCAAGAGACCCAGTACTTC.

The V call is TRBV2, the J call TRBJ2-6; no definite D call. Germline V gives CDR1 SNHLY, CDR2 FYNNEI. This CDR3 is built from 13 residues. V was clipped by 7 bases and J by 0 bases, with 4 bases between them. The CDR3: CASTYSGANVLTF. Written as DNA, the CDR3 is TGTGCCAGCACCTACTCTGGGGCCAACGTCCTGACTTTC.

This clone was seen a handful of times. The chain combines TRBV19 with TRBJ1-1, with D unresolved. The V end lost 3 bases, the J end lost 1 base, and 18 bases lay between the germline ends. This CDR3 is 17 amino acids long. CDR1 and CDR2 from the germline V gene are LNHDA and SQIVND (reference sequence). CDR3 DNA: TGTGCCAGTAGTATGGTGGGTTCCTCGGAGGGGAACACTGAAGCTTTCTTT. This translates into CASSMVGSSEGNTEAFF.

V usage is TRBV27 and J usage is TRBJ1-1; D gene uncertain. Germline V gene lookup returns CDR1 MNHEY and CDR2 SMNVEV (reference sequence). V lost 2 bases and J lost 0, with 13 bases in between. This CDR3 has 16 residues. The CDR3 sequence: CASSLRSGLMNTEAFF. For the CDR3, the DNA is TGTGCCAGCAGTTTAAGGTCAGGACTCATGAACACTGAAGCTTTCTTT.

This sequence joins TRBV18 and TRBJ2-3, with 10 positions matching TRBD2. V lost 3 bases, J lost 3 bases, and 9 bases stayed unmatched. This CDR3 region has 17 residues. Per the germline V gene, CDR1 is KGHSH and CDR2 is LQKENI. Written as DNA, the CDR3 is TGTGCCAGCTCACCCAGGATTGAGACTAGCGGGACAGATACGCAGTATTTT. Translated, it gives CASSPRIETSGTDTQYF.

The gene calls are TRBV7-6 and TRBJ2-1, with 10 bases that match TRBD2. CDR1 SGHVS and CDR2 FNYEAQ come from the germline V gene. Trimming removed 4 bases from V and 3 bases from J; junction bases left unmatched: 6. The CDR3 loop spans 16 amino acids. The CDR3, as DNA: TGTGCCAGCAGCTCGAGGACTAGCGGATACTACAATGAGCAGTTCTTC. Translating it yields CASSSRTSGYYNEQFF.

In DNA form, the CDR3 reads TGTGCCAGCAGCCTCCCGACTAGCGGGGGGTACACCGGGGAGCTGTTTTTT. This translates into CASSLPTSGGYTGELFF. This chain links TRBV5-4 with TRBJ2-2; TRBD2 agrees at 13 bases. The V segment lost 4 bases and the J segment 3 bases; nucleotides outside the gene matches: 6. Germline loops: CDR1 SGHNT, CDR2 YYREEE (reference sequence). The CDR3 extends over 17 amino acids.

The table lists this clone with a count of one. In DNA, the CDR3 is TGTGCCAGCAGCCCGTGGAATAGCGGCTTCACAGATACGCAGTATTTT. It is translated as CASSPWNSGFTDTQYF. The rearrangement links TRBV7-9 to TRBJ2-3, with a weak D call TRBD2 (6 bases). The CDR3 runs 16 residues. Germline V gene lookup returns CDR1 SEHNR and CDR2 FQNEAQ (reference sequence). V was pared by 5 bases and J by 2 bases, with 17 bases between.

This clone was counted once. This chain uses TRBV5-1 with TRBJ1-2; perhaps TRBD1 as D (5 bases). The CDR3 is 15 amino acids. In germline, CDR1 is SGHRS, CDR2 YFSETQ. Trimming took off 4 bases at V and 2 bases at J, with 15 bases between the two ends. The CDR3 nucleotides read TGCGCCAGCAGCCCCGGGAGAGGGGCAAACTATGGCTACACCTTC. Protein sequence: CASSPGRGANYGYTF.

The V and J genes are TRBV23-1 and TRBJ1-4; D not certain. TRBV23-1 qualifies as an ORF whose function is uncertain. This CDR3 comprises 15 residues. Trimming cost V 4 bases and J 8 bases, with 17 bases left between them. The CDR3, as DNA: TGCGCCAGCAGTCCTTCCATACCGGTTCGGGAAAAACTGTTTTTT. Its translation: CASSPSIPVREKLFF.

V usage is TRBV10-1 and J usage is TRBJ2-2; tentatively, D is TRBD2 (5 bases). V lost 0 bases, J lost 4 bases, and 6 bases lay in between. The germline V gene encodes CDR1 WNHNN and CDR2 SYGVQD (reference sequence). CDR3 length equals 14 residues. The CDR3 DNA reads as TGCGCCAGCAGTGAGTCAGGAGGCACCGGGGAGCTGTTTTTT. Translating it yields CASSESGGTGELFF.

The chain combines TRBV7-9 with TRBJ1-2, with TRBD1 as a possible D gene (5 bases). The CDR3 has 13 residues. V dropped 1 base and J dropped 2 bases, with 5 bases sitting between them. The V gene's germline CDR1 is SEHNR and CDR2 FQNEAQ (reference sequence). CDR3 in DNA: TGTGCCAGCAGCTTAGAGGGGAACTATGGCTACACCTTC. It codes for CASSLEGNYGYTF.

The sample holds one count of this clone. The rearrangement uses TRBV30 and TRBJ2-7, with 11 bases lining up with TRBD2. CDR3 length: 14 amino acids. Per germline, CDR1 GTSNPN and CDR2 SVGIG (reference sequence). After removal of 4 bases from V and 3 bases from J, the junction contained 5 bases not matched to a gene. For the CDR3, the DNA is TGTGCCTGGAACCGCCTAGCGGGAGGCTACGAGCAGTACTTC. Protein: CAWNRLAGGYEQYF.

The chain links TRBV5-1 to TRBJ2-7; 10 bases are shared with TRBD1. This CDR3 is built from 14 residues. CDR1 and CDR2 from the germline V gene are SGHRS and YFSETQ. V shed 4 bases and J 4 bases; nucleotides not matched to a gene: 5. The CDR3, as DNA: TGCGCCAGCAGCGGACAGGGGGGTTTATACGAGCAGTACTTC. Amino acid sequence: CASSGQGGLYEQYF.

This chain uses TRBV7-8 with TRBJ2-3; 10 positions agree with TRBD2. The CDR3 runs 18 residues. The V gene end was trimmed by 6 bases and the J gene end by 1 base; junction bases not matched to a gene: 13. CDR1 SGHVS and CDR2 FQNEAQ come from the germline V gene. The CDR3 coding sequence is TGTGCCAGCAGTTTTAGCGGGGGGCGCCTCTCGGGCACAGATACGCAGTATTTT. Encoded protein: CASSFSGGRLSGTDTQYF.

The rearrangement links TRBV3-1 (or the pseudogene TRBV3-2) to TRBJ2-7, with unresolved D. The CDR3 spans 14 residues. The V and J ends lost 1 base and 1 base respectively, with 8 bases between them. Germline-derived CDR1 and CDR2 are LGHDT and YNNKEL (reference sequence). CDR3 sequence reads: CASSQGHGSYEQYF. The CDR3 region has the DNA TGTGCCAGCAGCCAAGGACACGGTTCCTACGAGCAGTACTTC.

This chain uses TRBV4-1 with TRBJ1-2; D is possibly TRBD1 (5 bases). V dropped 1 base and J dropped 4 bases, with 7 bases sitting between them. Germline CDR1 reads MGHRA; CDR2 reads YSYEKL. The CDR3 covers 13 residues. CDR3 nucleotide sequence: TGCGCCAGCAGCCAAGGACAGACCTATGGCTACACCTTC. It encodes CASSQGQTYGYTF.

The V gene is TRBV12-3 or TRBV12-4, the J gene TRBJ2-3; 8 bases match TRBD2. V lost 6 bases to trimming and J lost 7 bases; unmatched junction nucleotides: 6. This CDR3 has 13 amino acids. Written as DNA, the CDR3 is TGTGCCAGCAGCAAGGAGCGGGGGTATACGCAGTATTTT. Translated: CASSKERGYTQYF.

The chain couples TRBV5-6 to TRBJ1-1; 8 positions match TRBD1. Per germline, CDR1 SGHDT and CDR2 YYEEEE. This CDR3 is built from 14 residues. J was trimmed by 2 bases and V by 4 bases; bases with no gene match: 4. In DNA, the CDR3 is TGTGCCAGCAGCGGACAGGGAACCAACACTGAAGCTTTCTTT. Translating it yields CASSGQGTNTEAFF.

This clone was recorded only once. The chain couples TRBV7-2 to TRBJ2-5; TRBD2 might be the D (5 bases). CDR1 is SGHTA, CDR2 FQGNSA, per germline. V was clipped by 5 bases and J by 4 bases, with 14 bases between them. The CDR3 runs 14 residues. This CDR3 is CASSPRVFGETQYF. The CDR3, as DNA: TGTGCCAGCAGCCCGCGGGTGTTTGGAGAGACCCAGTACTTC.

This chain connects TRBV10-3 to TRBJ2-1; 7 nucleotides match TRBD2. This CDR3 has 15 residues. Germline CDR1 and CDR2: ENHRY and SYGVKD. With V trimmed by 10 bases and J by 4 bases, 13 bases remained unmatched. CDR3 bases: TGTGCCACCAACCGGGGAGGGAGCGTTTACAATGAGCAGTTCTTC. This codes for CATNRGGSVYNEQFF.

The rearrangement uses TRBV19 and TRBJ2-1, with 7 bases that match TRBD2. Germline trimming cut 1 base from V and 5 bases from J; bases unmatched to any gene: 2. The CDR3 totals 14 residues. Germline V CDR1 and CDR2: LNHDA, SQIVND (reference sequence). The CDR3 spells CASSIAGGNNEQFF. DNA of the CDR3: TGTGCCAGTAGTATAGCGGGGGGTAACAATGAGCAGTTCTTC.

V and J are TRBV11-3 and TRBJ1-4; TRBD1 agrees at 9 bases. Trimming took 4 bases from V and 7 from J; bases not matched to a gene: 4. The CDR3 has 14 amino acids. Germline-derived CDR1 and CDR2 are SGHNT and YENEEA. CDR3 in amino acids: CASSSSGQGEKLFF. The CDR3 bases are TGTGCCAGCAGCTCCTCGGGACAGGGTGAAAAACTGTTTTTT. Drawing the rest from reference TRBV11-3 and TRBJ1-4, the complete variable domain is EAGVVQSPRYKIIEKKQPVAFWCNPISGHNTLYWYLQNLGQGPELLIRYENEEAVDDSQLPKDRFSAERLKGVDSTLKIQPAELGDSAVYLCASSSSGQGEKLFFGSGTQLSVL.

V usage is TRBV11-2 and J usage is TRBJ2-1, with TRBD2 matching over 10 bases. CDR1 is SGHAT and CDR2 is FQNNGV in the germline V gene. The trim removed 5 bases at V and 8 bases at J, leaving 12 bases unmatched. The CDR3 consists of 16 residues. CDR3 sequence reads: CASSPRSSGGRHEQFF. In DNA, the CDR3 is TGTGCCAGCAGCCCTCGATCTAGCGGGGGCCGCCATGAGCAGTTCTTC.

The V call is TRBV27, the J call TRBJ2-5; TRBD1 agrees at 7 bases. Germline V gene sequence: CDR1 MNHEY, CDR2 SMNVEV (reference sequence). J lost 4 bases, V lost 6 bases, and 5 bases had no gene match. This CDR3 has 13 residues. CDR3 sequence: CASSRDRRETQYF. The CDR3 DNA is TGTGCCAGCAGCCGGGACAGAAGAGAGACCCAGTACTTC.

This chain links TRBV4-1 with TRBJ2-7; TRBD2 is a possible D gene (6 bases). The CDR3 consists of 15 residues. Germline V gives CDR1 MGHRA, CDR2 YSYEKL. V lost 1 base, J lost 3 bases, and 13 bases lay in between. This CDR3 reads CASSQAQGGGYEQYF. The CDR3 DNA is TGCGCCAGCAGCCAAGCCCAGGGAGGAGGCTACGAGCAGTACTTC.

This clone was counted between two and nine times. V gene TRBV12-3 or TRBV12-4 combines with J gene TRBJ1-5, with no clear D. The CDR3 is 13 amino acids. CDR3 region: CASGRERNQPQHF. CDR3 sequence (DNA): TGTGCGAGCGGGCGGGAGCGCAATCAGCCCCAGCATTTT.

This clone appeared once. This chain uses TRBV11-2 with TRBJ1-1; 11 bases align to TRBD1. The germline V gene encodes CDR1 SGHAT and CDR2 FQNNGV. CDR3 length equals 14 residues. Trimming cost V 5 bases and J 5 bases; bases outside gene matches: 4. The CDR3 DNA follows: TGTGCCAGCAGCCCCGGGACAGGGGGAACTGAAGCTTTCTTT. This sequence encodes CASSPGTGGTEAFF.

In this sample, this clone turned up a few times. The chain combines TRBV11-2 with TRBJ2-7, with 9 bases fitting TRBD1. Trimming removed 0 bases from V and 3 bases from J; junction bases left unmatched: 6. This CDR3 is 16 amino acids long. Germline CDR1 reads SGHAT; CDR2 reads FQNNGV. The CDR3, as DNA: TGTGCCAGCAGCTTAGAGGGACAGGGCTCGATCTACGAGCAGTACTTC. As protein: CASSLEGQGSIYEQYF.